This passage covers 2 T cell receptor beta chains from one sample sequenced in a study of vaccination effects on CD4 cells after COVID-19. Their cognate antigens are unknown. On roughly day 10 of culture, CD4+ T cells were separated out. The vaccine given was either BNT162b2 or mRNA-1273, in two doses. This table comes from immunoSEQ multiplex PCR, and its TCRdb copy is limited to in-frame clones, with some not included. The data contain more than 60,000 clones, roughly 81% of them singletons. The input for sequencing was CD4+ T cells from PBMCs cultured without peptide, taken after COVID-19 vaccination. These receptors all stem from a human donor who received a COVID-19 vaccine.

This clone was seen a few times. The rearrangement uses TRBV7-8 and TRBJ1-3, with D possibly being TRBD1 (6 bases). The CDR3 is 15 amino acids. Germline CDR1 and CDR2: SGHVS and FQNEAQ. Trimming took off 5 bases at V and 2 bases at J, with 13 bases between the two ends. The CDR3 here is CASSPYRVPGNTIYF. The CDR3, as DNA: TGTGCCAGCAGCCCCTACAGGGTCCCTGGAAACACCATATATTTT.

This clone was detected once. J is TRBJ2-1 and V is TRBV24-1, with 10 bases aligning to TRBD1. The CDR3 contains 15 residues. Losses at the gene ends were 3 bases for V and 9 bases for J; bases not matched to a gene: 7. The V gene's germline CDR1 is KGHDR and CDR2 SFDVKD. CDR3 amino acids: CATSDAGTGAAEQFF. The CDR3, as DNA: TGTGCCACCAGTGATGCCGGGACAGGGGCAGCTGAGCAGTTCTTC.